This T cell receptor beta chain is drawn from a study of T cells in localized non-small cell lung cancer. Study-level points and caveats: Sequencing, confined to only one tumor region, leaves heterogeneity possible. The study found T cell clonality highest in uninvolved adjacent lung, above tumor.

To note about this clone: Its antigen remains unknown.

With 1 base removed from V and 1 base from J, the gap between germline ends came to 11 bases. The CDR3 sequence is 16 residues long. Germline V gene data show CDR1 as LNHNV and CDR2 as YYDKDF (reference sequence). Assay used: immunoSEQ multiplex PCR; TCRdb lists only in-frame clones, some missing. The table records about 2,600 clones, around 26% of them present only once. The V gene is TRBV15, the J gene TRBJ1-5; maybe TRBD1 (5 bases). Specimen: lung tumor tissue, collected before any cancer treatment. The clonotype originates from a male donor at least 60 years old with stage II squamous cell lung carcinoma. The CDR3 DNA reads as TGTGCCACCAGCAGAGCTCAGGGAGCGAGCAATCAGCCCCAGCATTTT. Its protein is CATSRAQGASNQPQHF.